This T cell receptor (beta chain) was captured by sequencing in a study of radiation and T cells in renal cell carcinoma. Whole-study context: Nephrectomy followed 15 Gy stereotactic body radiation by 4 weeks. Study conclusions and caveats: Without pretreatment biopsies, baseline tumor clonotype presence was undetermined.

Produced via immunoSEQ multiplex PCR; TCRdb's table is partial and in-frame only. The table includes 150,000 or so clones, 88% detected once. Described time point: baseline pretreatment blood. Treatment in this sample: 15 Gy SBRT to primary tumor, nephrectomy 4 weeks later. After SBRT, blood was collected at 2 and 4 weeks, plus baseline. This renal cell carcinoma was of the clear cell type. The germline V gene encodes CDR1 SGDLS and CDR2 YYNGEE. The CDR3 is 14 amino acids. The ends were cut back, 4 bases at V and 2 bases at J, with 10 bases in the middle. To note about this clone: What it binds is unknown.

The chain couples TRBV9 to TRBJ1-3, with a tentative D call TRBD1 (6 bases). The sample in question was blood, obtained from a patient whose treatment included radiotherapy and nephrectomy. The clonotype originates from an older woman with renal cell carcinoma. DNA for the CDR3: TGTGCCAGCAGCATACAGGGCCCTGGAAACACCATATATTTT. Translating it yields CASSIQGPGNTIYF.